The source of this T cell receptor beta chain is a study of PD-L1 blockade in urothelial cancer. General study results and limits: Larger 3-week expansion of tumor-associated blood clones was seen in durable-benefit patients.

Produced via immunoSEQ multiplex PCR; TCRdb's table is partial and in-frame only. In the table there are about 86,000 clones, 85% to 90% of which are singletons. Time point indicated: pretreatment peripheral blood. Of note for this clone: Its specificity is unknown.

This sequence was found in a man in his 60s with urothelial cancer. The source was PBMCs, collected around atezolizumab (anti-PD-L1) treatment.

The chain's CDR3 is CASSTQGPPDEKLFF. The CDR3 DNA reads as TGTGCCAGCAGCACACAGGGGCCCCCGGATGAAAAACTGTTTTTT. V and J are TRBV5-4 and TRBJ1-4; 7 bases are a match to TRBD1. CDR1 and CDR2 from the germline V gene are SGHNT and YYREEE (reference sequence). V shed 4 bases and J 6 bases; nucleotides not matched to a gene: 9. The CDR3 is 15 amino acids.